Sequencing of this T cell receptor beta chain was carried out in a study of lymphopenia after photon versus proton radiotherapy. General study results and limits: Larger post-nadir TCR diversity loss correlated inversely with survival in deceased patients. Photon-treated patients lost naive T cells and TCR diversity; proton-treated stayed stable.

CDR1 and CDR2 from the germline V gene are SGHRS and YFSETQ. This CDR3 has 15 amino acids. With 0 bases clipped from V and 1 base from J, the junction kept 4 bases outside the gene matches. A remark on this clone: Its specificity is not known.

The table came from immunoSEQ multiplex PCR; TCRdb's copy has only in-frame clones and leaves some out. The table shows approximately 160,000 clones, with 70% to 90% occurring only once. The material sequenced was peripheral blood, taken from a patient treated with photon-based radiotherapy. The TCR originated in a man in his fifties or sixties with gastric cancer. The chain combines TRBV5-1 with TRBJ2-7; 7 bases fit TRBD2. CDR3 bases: TGCGCCAGCAGCTTGGTAGTAGCGGGTTCCTACGAGCAGTACTTC. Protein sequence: CASSLVVAGSYEQYF.